One and the same sample provided the 8 T cell receptor beta chains below, sequenced in a study of neurological immune-mediated disorders. TCRdb called the 5' RACE reads again in MiXCR, with one record for every CDR3 protein. The table includes 110,000 or so distinct CDR3 sequences, roughly 3.2% detected once. The sample comprised PBMCs. These TCRs come from a woman aged 25 to 39 with multiple sclerosis.

This clonotype was seen ten or more times. The rearrangement links TRBV20-1 to TRBJ2-7, with 13 bases lining up with TRBD2. The germline V gene encodes CDR1 DFQATT and CDR2 SNEGSKA (reference sequence). After removal of 5 bases from V and 6 bases from J, the junction contained 7 bases not matched to a gene. The CDR3 extends over 14 amino acids. CDR3 coding DNA: TGCAGTGCTGCCGGACTAGCGGGGGTAGGCGAGCAGTACTTC. Translation: CSAAGLAGVGEQYF.

This clonotype has a count of ten or more. The V gene is TRBV15, the J gene TRBJ1-4; D is ambiguous. Germline assignment: CDR1 LNHNV and CDR2 YYDKDF (reference sequence). The V end lost 0 bases, the J end lost 8 bases, and 13 bases lay between the germline ends. CDR3 size: 15 residues. CDR3 loop: CATSRDGGITEKLFF. The CDR3 DNA reads TGTGCCACCAGCAGAGATGGAGGGATTACCGAAAAACTGTTTTTT.

This clonotype was seen repeatedly, ten times or more. The chain combines TRBV4-1 with TRBJ2-2, with unresolved D. The CDR3 is 11 amino acids. V lost 2 bases to trimming and J lost 5 bases, with 0 bases between them. Germline CDR1 is MGHRA and CDR2 is YSYEKL. The CDR3 coding sequence is TGCGCCAGCAGCCAAACCGGGGAGCTGTTTTTT. The encoded protein is CASSQTGELFF.

The chain uses TRBV27 and TRBJ2-1; 7 bases align to TRBD2. This CDR3 spans 16 amino acids. Germline CDR1 reads MNHEY; CDR2 reads SMNVEV (reference sequence). The V segment lost 3 bases and the J segment 0 bases; nucleotides outside the gene matches: 5. This CDR3 reads CASSLGGRFSYNEQFF. The CDR3 DNA is TGTGCCAGCAGTTTGGGAGGGCGGTTCTCCTACAATGAGCAGTTCTTC.

The chain couples TRBV5-1 to TRBJ1-2; no definite D call. V lost 2 bases to trimming and J lost 7 bases, with 21 bases between them. The CDR3 contains 16 residues. The germline V gene encodes CDR1 SGHRS and CDR2 YFSETQ. CDR3 in amino acids: CASSLEFRGLPSGYTF. DNA of the CDR3: TGCGCCAGCAGCTTAGAGTTTCGCGGGCTCCCGAGTGGCTACACCTTC.

This clonotype was recorded many times. The V and J genes are TRBV27 and TRBJ2-7; 11 bases align to TRBD2. CDR1 and CDR2 from the germline V gene are MNHEY and SMNVEV (reference sequence). The J segment lost 1 base and the V segment lost 4 bases, leaving 6 bases of the junction unmatched. The CDR3 is made up of 16 amino acids. CDR3 sequence (DNA): TGTGCCAGCAGTTCGTATGTAGCGGGAGGGTCCTACGAGCAGTACTTC. It translates to CASSSYVAGGSYEQYF.

This clonotype was detected a few times. No conserved phenylalanine or tryptophan is present at the end of the CDR3, so a read error is the likely explanation. The J gene is TRBJ2-5, the V gene TRBV7-7, with 14 bases lining up with TRBD2. V trimming: 5 bases; J trimming: 5 bases; junction bases outside the gene matches: 16. This CDR3 is 19 amino acids long. Germline lookup yields CDR1 SSHAT and CDR2 FNYEAQ (reference sequence). CDR3 in amino acids: CASSPQPGLAGEAGETQYY. In DNA, the CDR3 is TGTGCCAGCAGCCCTCAGCCGGGACTAGCGGGAGAGGCTGGGGAGACCCAGTACTAC.

This clonotype has ten or more counts. The chain joins TRBV14 to TRBJ2-2; D is unclear. CDR3 length: 12 amino acids. The V end was cut by 0 bases, the J end by 7 bases, with 3 bases between. Germline V gene data show CDR1 as SGHDN and CDR2 as FVKESK. The CDR3 DNA sequence: TGTGCCAGCAGCCAAGACCACGGGGAGCTGTTTTTT. Protein: CASSQDHGELFF.